A selection of T cell receptor beta chains follows, all from one sample in a study of blood T cell repertoires in COVID-19. The assay was immunoSEQ multiplex PCR, and TCRdb's table has in-frame clones only and misses some. The sample has roughly 320,000 clones, 85% to 95% seen once; the top ten hold roughly 3.9%. The sample was PBMCs or T cells enriched from blood (not recorded which). These receptors originate from a woman aged 25 to 39 who had been exposed to COVID-19. CDR3s include the opening cysteine and the closing phenylalanine or tryptophan. The D gene is left open where the match is weak. Clone sizes are given selectively: once, few, many, or a class where the clone is expanded.

>TRBV7-6|-|TRBJ1-2|-
TGTGCCAGCAGCCAAGGGGATAACTATGGCTACACCTTC
CASSQGDNYGYTF
>TRBV27|once|TRBJ2-3|TRBD1
TGTGCCAGCAGCTCCGGCCTACAGGGGCGGGATACGCAGTATTTT
CASSSGLQGRDTQYF
>TRBV6-5|-|TRBJ2-4|-
TGTGCCAGCAGCCGCGGGCCGCTAGCCAAAAACATTCAGTACTTC
CASSRGPLAKNIQYF
>TRBV15|-|TRBJ1-2|TRBD1
TGTGCCACCTCCCACCCCCCGACAGGGAACTATGGCTACACCTTC
CATSHPPTGNYGYTF
>TRBV18|-|TRBJ2-7|TRBD1
TGTGCCAGCTCAAGTACAGGGGGCGTCGGGTACGAGCAGTACTTC
CASSSTGGVGYEQYF
>TRBV27|-|TRBJ1-6|TRBD1
TGTGCCAGCAGTTTGGGACAGGGGGATACACCCCTCCACTTT
CASSLGQGDTPLHF
>TRBV19|-|TRBJ2-4|TRBD1
TGTGCCAGTAGTCTCGAAGACAGGGCAGCCAAAAACATTCAGTACTTC
CASSLEDRAAKNIQYF
>TRBV2|-|TRBJ2-7|-
TGTGCCGGGGGGACAGCGCCACATTCCTACGAGCAGTACTTC
CAGGTAPHSYEQYF
>TRBV4-3|-|TRBJ1-6|-
TGCGCCAGCAGCCGTACCTCCGGACAGAATTCACCCCTCCACTTT
CASSRTSGQNSPLHF
>TRBV6-5|-|TRBJ2-1|-
TGTGCCAGCAGTTACGTCGGGGGGCATATCTATGAGCAGTTCTTC
CASSYVGGHIYEQFF
>TRBV7-2|-|TRBJ1-6|TRBD1
TGTGCCAGCAGCTCACTCGGGACAGGTGATAATTCACCCCTCCACTTT
CASSSLGTGDNSPLHF
>TRBV7-9|once|TRBJ2-1|-
TGTGCCAGCAGCTTGCACAGGGAATACAATGAGCAGTTCTTC
CASSLHREYNEQFF
>TRBV28|few|TRBJ2-1|TRBD2
TGTGCCAGCAGTCCAATAGCGGGGGGTCACAATGAGCAGTTCTTC
CASSPIAGGHNEQFF
>TRBV5-1|-|TRBJ1-1|-
TGCGCCAGCAGCTTGGTGGGTAGGGGCACTGAAGCTTTCTTT
CASSLVGRGTEAFF
>TRBV4-2|-|TRBJ2-1|-
TGTGCCAGCAGCCCCGGGGGATCGTCGGGCAATGAGCAGTTCTTC
CASSPGGSSGNEQFF
>TRBV5-5|-|TRBJ1-1|-
TGTGCCAGCAGCTTGAGAGGCTCCCCTAAGGCAGAAGCTTTCTTT
CASSLRGSPKAEAFF
>TRBV5-1|-|TRBJ1-2|-
TGCGCCAGCCGTATCGGACGGGGAGGAGGAGGCTACACCTTC
CASRIGRGGGGYTF
>TRBV18|-|TRBJ2-3|-
TGTGCCAGCTCACCGGGCAGAGATACGCAGTATTTT
CASSPGRDTQYF
>TRBV5-4|-|TRBJ2-7|-
TGTGCCAGCACCCTGGGTAGAGGGGACATCTACGAGCAGTACTTC
CASTLGRGDIYEQYF
>TRBV7-8|-|TRBJ2-7|TRBD1
TGTGCCAGCAGCGACTTGGACAGGGGGTCTTACGAGCAGTACTTC
CASSDLDRGSYEQYF
>TRBV5-6|-|TRBJ1-5|-
TGTGCCAGCAGCCGTACGACAGGCGGCCTTCCAAATCAGCCCCAGCATTTT
CASSRTTGGLPNQPQHF
>TRBV5-1|once|TRBJ2-1|TRBD2
TGCGCCAGCAGCTCCTGGACTAGCGGGGGCCTATACTCCTACAATGAGCAGTTCTTC
CASSSWTSGGLYSYNEQFF
>TRBV2|-|TRBJ2-7|TRBD2
TGTGCCAGCAGTGTAAGCGGGACGAGCTCCTACGAGCAGTACTTC
CASSVSGTSSYEQYF
>TRBV7-9|-|TRBJ2-5|TRBD1
TGTGCCAGCAGCCCCCCGGGACAGCGCCAAGAGACCCAGTACTTC
CASSPPGQRQETQYF
>TRBV12-3/TRBV12-4|-|TRBJ1-1|-
TGTGCCAGCAGTCTCGGGTACACTGAAGCTTTCTTT
CASSLGYTEAFF
>TRBV5-5|-|TRBJ2-7|-
TGTGCCAGCAGCTTCGATGGCAGCTCCTACGAGCAGTACTTC
CASSFDGSSYEQYF
>TRBV28|-|TRBJ1-6|-
TGTGCCAGCACCCCCCCCGGGTTCTATTCACCCCTCCACTTT
CASTPPGFYSPLHF
>TRBV9|-|TRBJ1-1|TRBD1
TGTGCCAGCAGCGCTTACAGGGGAAACACTGAAGCTTTCTTT
CASSAYRGNTEAFF
>TRBV4-1|-|TRBJ1-4|-
TGCGCCAGCAACGTGAGAGCAGGGAAGGGTGCTAATGAAAAACTGTTTTTT
CASNVRAGKGANEKLFF
>TRBV6-5|-|TRBJ1-6|-
TGTGCCAGCAGCGGTTACAGGGCGAATAATTCACCCCTCCACTTT
CASSGYRANNSPLHF
>TRBV7-9|-|TRBJ2-1|-
TGTGCCAGCAGCCGCGCCGGGGGCAATGAGCAGTTCTTC
CASSRAGGNEQFF
>TRBV10-3|-|TRBJ1-2|TRBD1
TGTGCCATCAGTACAGGGGGCTATGGCTACACCTTC
CAISTGGYGYTF
>TRBV11-2|-|TRBJ1-3|-
TGTGCCAGCAGCTCGATCCACAGTGCTTTCTCTGGAAACACCATATATTTT
CASSSIHSAFSGNTIYF
>TRBV6-5|-|TRBJ1-2|-
TGTGCCAGCATCGAACTCGCTGATAACTATGGCTACACCTTC
CASIELADNYGYTF
>TRBV6-6|-|TRBJ1-2|-
TGTGCCAGCACCGACCTCACGCGGAGCTATGGCTACACCTTC
CASTDLTRSYGYTF